A single sample gave rise to the 24 T cell receptor beta chains below, sequenced in a study of CD8+CD57+ T cells in acquired aplastic anemia. Genomic DNA templated the TCR beta VDJ and CDR3 profiling. TCRdb re-derived calls from the reads in MiXCR, one entry per CDR3 protein. The sample includes around 200,000 distinct CDR3 sequences, less than 50% of them seen just once. Patients sequenced had flow cytometry evidence of CD8+CD57+ cell expansion. Sequencing input: sorted CD4+, CD8+, or CD8+CD57+ T cells (not recorded which) from PBMCs. The receptors here all came from a human donor with aplastic anemia.

The chain has TRBV4-2 and TRBJ2-7, with 7 bases identical to TRBD2. V gave up 0 bases and J gave up 2 bases; unmatched junction bases: 4. The CDR3 has 15 residues. Germline CDR1 reads LGHNA; CDR2 reads YNFKEQ. The DNA of the CDR3 is TGTGCCAGCAGCCAAGATTTTGCGGGGGCCTACGAGCAGTACTTC. Translating it yields CASSQDFAGAYEQYF.

There are many counts of this clonotype. The V gene is TRBV5-6, the J gene TRBJ2-3; 9 bases fit TRBD1. This CDR3 has 15 amino acids. The germline V gene has CDR1 SGHDT and CDR2 YYEEEE. With V trimmed by 3 bases and J by 2 bases, 4 bases remained unmatched. The CDR3 sequence: CASSYRQGVTDTQYF. The CDR3 coding sequence is TGTGCCAGCAGCTACCGACAGGGGGTCACAGATACGCAGTATTTT.

This clonotype showed up many times. The chain recombines TRBV5-5 with TRBJ2-3, with 9 bases identical to TRBD1. Germline loops: CDR1 SGHKS, CDR2 YYEKEE (reference sequence). V shed 4 bases and J 1 base; nucleotides not matched to a gene: 7. The CDR3 runs 16 residues. The CDR3 nucleotides are TGTGCCAGCAGCCCGGGACAGGGAAGGGGCACAGATACGCAGTATTTT. Protein product: CASSPGQGRGTDTQYF.

The V and J genes are TRBV19 and TRBJ2-7; no clear D gene. Looked up from germline, CDR1 is LNHDA and CDR2 is SQIVND (reference sequence). The CDR3 extends over 14 amino acids. V lost 3 bases and J 0 bases, leaving 9 bases between the germline ends. CDR3 amino acids: CASSMDGYSYEQYF. The CDR3 DNA is TGTGCCAGTAGTATGGATGGATACTCCTACGAGCAGTACTTC.

This clonotype has only a few counts. The chain joins TRBV2 to TRBJ2-7, with 9 bases aligning to TRBD2. The CDR3 has 15 residues. With 10 bases clipped from V and 3 bases from J, the junction kept 13 bases outside the gene matches. Germline assignment: CDR1 SNHLY and CDR2 FYNNEI. This CDR3 is CATEGAGGSSYEQYF. The CDR3 coding sequence is TGTGCCACCGAGGGAGCGGGAGGTTCAAGCTACGAGCAGTACTTC.

The genes are TRBV5-6 and TRBJ2-2, with D tentatively TRBD1 or TRBD2 (5 bases each). Germline CDR1 reads SGHDT; CDR2 reads YYEEEE. The CDR3 runs to 15 residues. Trimming left V 0 bases short and J 4 bases short, with 10 bases between. CDR3 in amino acids: CASSLAGTGTGELFF. In DNA, the CDR3 is TGTGCCAGCAGCTTGGCGGGGACCGGCACCGGGGAGCTGTTTTTT.

The CDR3 loop is CASSRPGGGASDTQYF. The CDR3 DNA reads as TGTGCCAGCAGCCGTCCGGGCGGGGGGGCATCAGATACGCAGTATTTT. The chain combines TRBV7-6 with TRBJ2-3; TRBD2 agrees at 9 bases. There are 16 residues in the CDR3. Germline CDR1 and CDR2: SGHVS and FNYEAQ. V lost 5 bases, J lost 4 bases, and 10 bases stayed unmatched.

This clonotype occurred many times. The V gene is TRBV7-9, the J gene TRBJ2-3; 13 positions agree with TRBD2. Per germline, CDR1 SEHNR and CDR2 FQNEAQ (reference sequence). V lost 5 bases, J lost 2 bases, and 4 bases stayed unmatched. This CDR3 spans 16 amino acids. This CDR3 is CASSAGLAGATDTQYF. CDR3 nucleotides: TGTGCCAGCAGCGCCGGACTAGCGGGGGCCACAGATACGCAGTATTTT.

The chain is built from TRBV15 and TRBJ2-2; 9 nucleotides match TRBD1. This CDR3 is 14 amino acids long. J gave up 5 bases and V 3 bases, and 1 base lay outside the gene matches. Germline CDR1 and CDR2: LNHNV and YYDKDF (reference sequence). For the CDR3, the DNA is TGTGCCACCAGCAGGGACAGGGGTACCGGGGAGCTGTTTTTT. Amino acid sequence: CATSRDRGTGELFF.

The CDR3 loop is CAWSPRSNTEAFF. The CDR3 bases are TGTGCCTGGAGTCCTCGCTCCAACACTGAAGCTTTCTTT. The chain links TRBV30 to TRBJ1-1, with D hard to call. Trimming took off 2 bases at V and 2 bases at J, with 9 bases between the two ends. The germline CDR1 and CDR2 sequences are GTSNPN and SVGIG (reference sequence). The CDR3 has 13 residues.

The chain uses TRBV10-3 and TRBJ1-1; D remains unclear. Germline CDR1 ENHRY, CDR2 SYGVKD. V shed 0 bases and J shed 6 bases, with 11 bases lying between them. The CDR3 consists of 14 residues. For the CDR3, the DNA is TGTGCCATCAGTGAGTCGGAAGGGTTAGCTGAAGCTTTCTTT. Residues: CAISESEGLAEAFF.

This clonotype came up many times. V and J are TRBV20-1 and TRBJ2-3; 12 nucleotides line up with TRBD1. This CDR3 region has 15 residues. Unmatched junction bases numbered 4, after V lost 3 bases and J lost 3 bases. CDR1 is DFQATT, CDR2 SNEGSKA, per germline (reference sequence). The CDR3 region has the DNA TGCAGTGCTAGGGGACAGGGGGCGCTTACAGATACGCAGTATTTT. This translates into CSARGQGALTDTQYF.

J is TRBJ1-1 and V is TRBV19; D possibly corresponds to TRBD1 (6 bases). V was trimmed by 3 bases and J by 4 bases, leaving 12 bases between them. CDR3 size: 14 residues. Germline V gene lookup returns CDR1 LNHDA and CDR2 SQIVND (reference sequence). CDR3 coding DNA: TGTGCCAGTAGTATGGGGGGGGCAGGCACTGAAGCTTTCTTT. Translating gives CASSMGGAGTEAFF.

The V gene is TRBV20-1, the J gene TRBJ2-5; TRBD1 matches 9 bases. Unmatched junction bases numbered 8, after V lost 4 bases and J lost 5 bases. Germline V gives CDR1 DFQATT, CDR2 SNEGSKA (reference sequence). This CDR3 has 14 residues. The CDR3 nucleotides are TGCAGTGCTAAGGGACAGGGCCTTAGGGAGACCCAGTACTTC. This encodes CSAKGQGLRETQYF.

About this clonotype: Just one base apart from a much larger clone, this may be a read error. The V gene is TRBV6-1, the J gene TRBJ1-2; D is undetermined. This CDR3 is 14 amino acids long. Germline V gene data show CDR1 as MNHNS and CDR2 as SASEGT. CDR3 DNA: TGTGCCAGCAGCCTAACGTTTTCTAAATATGGCTACACCTTC. It is translated as CASSLTFSKYGYTF.

Concerning this clonotype itself: A single base separates this from a much larger clone, so it may be a read error. V and J are TRBV6-5 and TRBJ2-7; no clear D. This CDR3 has 12 residues. Germline CDR1 and CDR2: MNHEY and SVGAGI. CDR3 amino acids: CACSFSGYEQYF. CDR3 nucleotide sequence: TGTGCCTGCAGTTTTTCCGGTTACGAGCAGTACTTC.

The rearrangement joins TRBV6-2 or TRBV6-3 to TRBJ1-1; D uncertain. This CDR3 comprises 13 residues. The V and J ends lost 8 bases and 1 base respectively, with 11 bases between them. Germline lookup yields CDR1 MNHEY and CDR2 SVGEGT. The CDR3 here is CASQRRENTEAFF. The CDR3, as DNA: TGTGCCAGCCAGCGGCGGGAGAACACTGAAGCTTTCTTT.

This clonotype was recorded many times. This sequence joins TRBV6-1 and TRBJ2-6; the D gene is possibly TRBD1 (6 bases). V gave up 9 bases and J gave up 2 bases, with 20 bases separating them. This CDR3 has 17 amino acids. Looked up from germline, CDR1 is MNHNS and CDR2 is SASEGT. Here the CDR3 DNA reads TGTGCCAGTGTCTTGGGGACAAAAGGTCCTGGGGCCAACGTCCTGACTTTC. This translates into CASVLGTKGPGANVLTF.

This clonotype was seen many times. The chain has TRBV11-2 and TRBJ2-5; possibly TRBD1 or TRBD2 for D (5 bases each). The CDR3 has 14 amino acids. From germline, CDR1 is SGHAT and CDR2 FQNNGV. The ends were cut back, 2 bases at V and 4 bases at J, with 11 bases in the middle. The CDR3 DNA reads TGTGCCAGCAGCTTAAACGGGGCTCGAGAGACCCAGTACTTC. This gives the protein CASSLNGARETQYF.

V gene TRBV29-1 combines with J gene TRBJ1-1; 8 bases align to TRBD1. In germline, CDR1 is SQVTM, CDR2 ANQGSEA. The CDR3 sequence is 15 residues long. V lost 6 bases, J lost 2 bases, and 11 bases stayed unmatched. The CDR3 sequence is CSVGIQGGSNTEAFF. CDR3 in DNA: TGCAGCGTGGGGATACAGGGGGGGAGCAACACTGAAGCTTTCTTT.

The chain combines TRBV29-1 with TRBJ2-5; 14 positions agree with TRBD2. Germline V gives CDR1 SQVTM, CDR2 ANQGSEA. The V and J ends lost 5 bases and 5 bases, in that order; junction bases with no gene match: 1. CDR3 length: 13 residues. The CDR3: CSVRTSGGETQYF. The CDR3 nucleotides are TGCAGCGTTCGGACTAGCGGGGGGGAGACCCAGTACTTC.

This clonotype turned up a few times. This chain joins TRBV24-1 and TRBJ2-7; D gene unclear. Germline V gene sequence: CDR1 KGHDR, CDR2 SFDVKD. V was cut by 0 bases and J by 9 bases, with 8 bases left in between. The CDR3 length is 12 residues. DNA of the CDR3: TGTGCCACCAGTGATTTGGGGATCCTGCAGTACTTC. This codes for CATSDLGILQYF.

This clonotype came up once. V gene TRBV19 combines with J gene TRBJ2-5, with TRBD2 identical over 11 bases. J gave up 2 bases and V 9 bases, and 14 bases lay outside the gene matches. Germline CDR1 LNHDA, CDR2 SQIVND (reference sequence). The CDR3 runs to 17 residues. The CDR3 DNA is TGTGCCAGCAGTTACGGGCGGTTAGCGGGGGGGCAAGAGACCCAGTACTTC. It encodes CASSYGRLAGGQETQYF.

This chain joins TRBV7-8 and TRBJ2-7, with TRBD2 matching 10 bases. Germline assignment: CDR1 SGHVS and CDR2 FQNEAQ. Trimming cost V 5 bases and J 1 base; bases outside gene matches: 5. There are 15 residues in the CDR3. The CDR3 spells CASSQTSGRSYEQYF. The CDR3 DNA reads as TGTGCCAGCAGCCAGACTAGCGGGCGATCCTACGAGCAGTACTTC.